This T cell receptor (beta chain) was captured in a study of blood T cell repertoires in COVID-19. At the level of the study: Whether acute or convalescent, the COVID-19 samples came from the United States, Italy and Spain. PBMCs, B-cell-depleted T cells, or T cells were the source of the cDNA or gDNA that made up the material.

The CDR3 spans 13 residues. Germline V lookup: CDR1 MDHEN, CDR2 SYDVKM. The ends lost 7 bases at V and 4 bases at J; junction bases unmatched: 6. Clones were read by immunoSEQ multiplex PCR, and TCRdb kept only the in-frame ones, dropping some. The table records roughly 100,000 clones, around nine tenths of them present only once. This clone was recorded only once. This sequence joins TRBV28 and TRBJ1-2; 7 bases line up with TRBD1. This receptor was obtained from a woman aged 50 to 65 with COVID-19, enrolled during active disease. The material sequenced was peripheral blood. CDR3 protein: CASNQGDGYGYTF. The CDR3 DNA sequence: TGTGCCAGCAACCAGGGGGACGGCTATGGCTACACCTTC.